This entry lists 12 T cell receptor beta chains sequenced from one sample in a study of blood T cell repertoires in COVID-19. Generated by immunoSEQ multiplex PCR, the TCRdb table keeps only in-frame clones and is missing some. This table holds 100,000 or so clones, around 81% found once. The sample consisted of peripheral blood. These receptors were taken from a man older than 75 with acute or convalescent COVID-19.

The chain has TRBV5-1 and TRBJ2-7, with a possible D match to TRBD1 (7 bases). CDR3 size: 13 residues. Looked up from germline, CDR1 is SGHRS and CDR2 is YFSETQ. V was pared by 0 bases and J by 6 bases, with 10 bases between. The CDR3, as DNA: TGCGCCAGCAGCTTGGAGCAGGGGGGCGAGCAGTACTTC. Amino acid sequence: CASSLEQGGEQYF.

The chain is built from TRBV18 and TRBJ2-7; 9 bases map to TRBD2. The CDR3 contains 16 residues. Losses at the gene ends were 3 bases for V and 4 bases for J; bases not matched to a gene: 10. The germline V gene encodes CDR1 KGHSH and CDR2 LQKENI. The CDR3 region is CASSPSGLAGFYEQYF. DNA for the CDR3: TGTGCCAGCTCACCGTCTGGGCTAGCGGGGTTTTACGAGCAGTACTTC.

This clone has only one observation. CDR3 loop: CAISKGRDSEETQYF. In nucleotides, the CDR3 is TGTGCCATCAGCAAGGGCCGGGACAGTGAAGAGACCCAGTACTTC. The chain uses TRBV10-3 and TRBJ2-5; 7 nucleotides align to TRBD1. Germline loops: CDR1 ENHRY, CDR2 SYGVKD. V shed 6 bases and J 3 bases; nucleotides not matched to a gene: 10. The CDR3 spans 15 residues.

This clone has a single count. The V gene is TRBV14, the J gene TRBJ2-1, with a weak D call TRBD2 (5 bases). CDR3 size: 19 residues. Per the germline V gene, CDR1 is SGHDN and CDR2 is FVKESK. Trimming shortened V by 0 bases and J by 2 bases, and 20 bases separated the two germline ends. Here the CDR3 DNA reads TGTGCCAGCAGCCAAGAAGAAGTCGGAGGTCGACTTCCCTACAATGAGCAGTTCTTC. Its translation: CASSQEEVGGRLPYNEQFF.

The chain has TRBV27 and TRBJ1-3; no reliable D call. Per the germline V gene, CDR1 is MNHEY and CDR2 is SMNVEV (reference sequence). Trimming left V 5 bases short and J 0 bases short, with 14 bases between. The CDR3 has 16 amino acids. DNA of the CDR3: TGTGCCAGCAGTCTAATCGGAGGGAACTCTGGAAACACCATATATTTT. This codes for CASSLIGGNSGNTIYF.

This sequence joins TRBV7-3 and TRBJ2-1, with a weak D call TRBD1 (6 bases). Germline V gene sequence: CDR1 SGHTA, CDR2 FQGTGA. This CDR3 region has 15 residues. Trimming pared 2 bases from V and 9 bases from J, leaving 17 bases between. CDR3 sequence reads: CASSLFNRARGEQFF. CDR3 coding DNA: TGTGCCAGCAGCTTATTCAATAGGGCCAGGGGTGAGCAGTTCTTC.

This clone was counted once. The chain links TRBV5-4 to TRBJ1-1, with D unclear. With 0 bases removed from V and 10 bases from J, the gap between germline ends came to 13 bases. CDR3 length equals 13 residues. Germline V gene data show CDR1 as SGHNT and CDR2 as YYREEE (reference sequence). CDR3 nucleotides: TGTGCCAGCAGCTTGGTGGGCAGGATTACAGCTTTCTTT. Residues: CASSLVGRITAFF.

The V and J genes are TRBV7-9 and TRBJ1-2, with D tentatively TRBD1 (6 bases). The germline V gene encodes CDR1 SEHNR and CDR2 FQNEAQ (reference sequence). This CDR3 is 13 amino acids long. V shed 2 bases and J shed 3 bases, with 7 bases lying between them. The CDR3 DNA reads TGTGCCAGCAGCTTAAGACAGGACTATGGCTACACCTTC. This translates into CASSLRQDYGYTF.

This CDR3 is CATRAGSVYNEQFF. CDR3 bases: TGCGCCACCCGAGCGGGATCGGTCTACAATGAGCAGTTCTTC. This chain links TRBV5-1 with TRBJ2-1; the match to TRBD2 covers 7 bases. The CDR3 extends over 14 amino acids. V was clipped by 9 bases and J by 3 bases; unmatched bases: 9. The germline V gene encodes CDR1 SGHRS and CDR2 YFSETQ.

This rearrangement joins TRBV27 to TRBJ2-1, with 9 bases aligning to TRBD1. V lost 6 bases, J lost 6 bases, and 12 bases stayed unmatched. This CDR3 spans 16 amino acids. Germline CDR1 MNHEY, CDR2 SMNVEV (reference sequence). The CDR3 region is CASRLKPGQGFNEQFF. CDR3 bases: TGTGCCAGCAGATTGAAGCCGGGACAGGGATTCAATGAGCAGTTCTTC.

This chain connects TRBV10-2 to TRBJ2-3, with 7 bases lining up with TRBD2. Germline trimming cut 3 bases from V and 2 bases from J; bases unmatched to any gene: 5. CDR1 is WSHSY and CDR2 is SAAADI in the germline V gene. There are 15 residues in the CDR3. The CDR3 DNA follows: TGCGCCAGCAGTGATAGTGGGACTAACACAGATACGCAGTATTTT. This gives the protein CASSDSGTNTDTQYF.

The chain uses TRBV2 and TRBJ2-2; TRBD2 agrees at 11 bases. CDR1 SNHLY and CDR2 FYNNEI come from the germline V gene. This CDR3 is 16 amino acids long. V shed 6 bases, J shed 5 bases, and the junction held 8 bases outside the gene matches. For the CDR3, the DNA is TGTGCCAGCAGGAGTAGCGGGAGGGCGCGAACCGGGGAGCTGTTTTTT. Amino acid sequence: CASRSSGRARTGELFF.